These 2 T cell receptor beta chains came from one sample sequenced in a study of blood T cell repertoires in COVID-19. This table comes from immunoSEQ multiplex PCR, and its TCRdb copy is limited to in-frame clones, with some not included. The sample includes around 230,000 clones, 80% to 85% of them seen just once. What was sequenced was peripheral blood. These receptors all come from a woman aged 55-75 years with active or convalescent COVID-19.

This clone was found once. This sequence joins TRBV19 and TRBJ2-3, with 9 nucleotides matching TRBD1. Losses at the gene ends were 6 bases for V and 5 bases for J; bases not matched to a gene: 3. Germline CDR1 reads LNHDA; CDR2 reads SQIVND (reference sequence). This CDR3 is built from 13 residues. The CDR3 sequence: CASRGTGRDTQYF. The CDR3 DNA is TGTGCCAGTAGGGGGACAGGGAGAGATACGCAGTATTTT.

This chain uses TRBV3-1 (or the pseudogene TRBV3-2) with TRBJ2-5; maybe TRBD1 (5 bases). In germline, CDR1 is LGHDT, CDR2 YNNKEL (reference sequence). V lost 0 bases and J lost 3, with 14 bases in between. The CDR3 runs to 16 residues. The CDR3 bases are TGTGCCAGCAGCCAAGATTCCTCCCAGGGTGAAGAGACCCAGTACTTC. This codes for CASSQDSSQGEETQYF.